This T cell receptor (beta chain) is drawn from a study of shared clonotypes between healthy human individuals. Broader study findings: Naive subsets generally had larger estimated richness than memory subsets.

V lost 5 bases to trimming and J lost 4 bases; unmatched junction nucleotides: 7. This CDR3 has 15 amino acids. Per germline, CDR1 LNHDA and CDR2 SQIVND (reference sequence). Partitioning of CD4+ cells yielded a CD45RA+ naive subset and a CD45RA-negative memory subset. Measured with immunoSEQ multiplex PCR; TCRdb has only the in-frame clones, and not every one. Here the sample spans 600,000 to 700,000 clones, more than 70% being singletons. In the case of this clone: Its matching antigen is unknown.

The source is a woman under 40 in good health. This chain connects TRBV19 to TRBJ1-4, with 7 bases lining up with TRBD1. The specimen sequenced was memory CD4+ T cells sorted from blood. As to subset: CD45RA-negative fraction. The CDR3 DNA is TGTGCCAGTAGTGACTTGACAGGGAGTAATGAAAAACTGTTTTTT. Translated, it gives CASSDLTGSNEKLFF.